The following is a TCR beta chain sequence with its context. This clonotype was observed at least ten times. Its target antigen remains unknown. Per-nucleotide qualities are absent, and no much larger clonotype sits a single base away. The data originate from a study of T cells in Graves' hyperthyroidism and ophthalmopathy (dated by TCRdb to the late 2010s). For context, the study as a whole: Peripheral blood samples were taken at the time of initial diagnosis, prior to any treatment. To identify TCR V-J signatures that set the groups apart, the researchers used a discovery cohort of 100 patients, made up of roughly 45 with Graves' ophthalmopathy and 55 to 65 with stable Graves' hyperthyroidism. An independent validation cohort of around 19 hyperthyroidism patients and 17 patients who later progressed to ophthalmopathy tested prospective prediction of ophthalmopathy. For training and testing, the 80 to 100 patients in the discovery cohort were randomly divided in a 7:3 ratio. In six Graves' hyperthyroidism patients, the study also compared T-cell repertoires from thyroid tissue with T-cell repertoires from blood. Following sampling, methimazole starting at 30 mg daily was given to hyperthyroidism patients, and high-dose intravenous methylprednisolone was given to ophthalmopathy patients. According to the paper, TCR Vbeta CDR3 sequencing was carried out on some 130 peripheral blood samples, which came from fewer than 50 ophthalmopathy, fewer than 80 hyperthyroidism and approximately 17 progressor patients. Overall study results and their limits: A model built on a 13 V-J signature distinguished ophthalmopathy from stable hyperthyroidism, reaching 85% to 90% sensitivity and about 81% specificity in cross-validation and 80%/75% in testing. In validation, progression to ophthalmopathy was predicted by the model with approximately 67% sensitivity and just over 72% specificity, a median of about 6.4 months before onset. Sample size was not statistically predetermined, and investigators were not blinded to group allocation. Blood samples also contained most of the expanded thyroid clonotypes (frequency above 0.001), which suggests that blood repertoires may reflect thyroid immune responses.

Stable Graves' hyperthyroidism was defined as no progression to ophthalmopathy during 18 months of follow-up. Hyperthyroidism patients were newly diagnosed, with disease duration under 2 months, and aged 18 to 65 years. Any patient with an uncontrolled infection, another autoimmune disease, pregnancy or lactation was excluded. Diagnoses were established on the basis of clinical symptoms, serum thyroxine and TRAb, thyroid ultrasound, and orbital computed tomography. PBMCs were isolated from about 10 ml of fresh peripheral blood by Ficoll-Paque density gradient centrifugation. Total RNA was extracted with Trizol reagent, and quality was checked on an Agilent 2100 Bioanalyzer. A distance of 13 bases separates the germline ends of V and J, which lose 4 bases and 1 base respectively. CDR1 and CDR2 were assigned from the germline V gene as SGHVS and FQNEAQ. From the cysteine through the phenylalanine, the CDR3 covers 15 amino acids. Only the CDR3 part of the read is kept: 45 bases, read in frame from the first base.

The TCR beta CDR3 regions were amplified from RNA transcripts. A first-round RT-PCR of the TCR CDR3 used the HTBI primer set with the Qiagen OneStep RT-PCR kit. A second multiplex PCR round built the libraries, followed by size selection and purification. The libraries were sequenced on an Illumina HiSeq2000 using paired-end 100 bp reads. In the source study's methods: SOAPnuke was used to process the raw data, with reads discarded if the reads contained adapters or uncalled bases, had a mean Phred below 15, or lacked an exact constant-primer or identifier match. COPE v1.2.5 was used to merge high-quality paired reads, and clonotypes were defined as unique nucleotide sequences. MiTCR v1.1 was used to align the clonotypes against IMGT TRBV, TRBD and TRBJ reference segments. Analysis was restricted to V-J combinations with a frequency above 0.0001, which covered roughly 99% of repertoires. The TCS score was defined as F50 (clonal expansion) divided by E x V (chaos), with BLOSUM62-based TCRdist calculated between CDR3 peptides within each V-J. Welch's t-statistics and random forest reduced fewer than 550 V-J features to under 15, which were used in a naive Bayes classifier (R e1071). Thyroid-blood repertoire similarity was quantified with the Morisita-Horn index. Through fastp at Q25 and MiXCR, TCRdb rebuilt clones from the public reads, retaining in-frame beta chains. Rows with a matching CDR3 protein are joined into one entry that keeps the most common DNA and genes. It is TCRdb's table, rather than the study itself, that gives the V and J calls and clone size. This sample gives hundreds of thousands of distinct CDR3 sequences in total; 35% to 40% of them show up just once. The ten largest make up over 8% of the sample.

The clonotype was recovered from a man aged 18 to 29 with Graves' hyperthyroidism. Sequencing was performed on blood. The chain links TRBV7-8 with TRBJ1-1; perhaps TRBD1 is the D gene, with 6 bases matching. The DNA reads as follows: TGTGCCAGCAGCTGGGGGGGCCGGGGGAACACTGAAGCTTTCTTT. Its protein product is CASSWGGRGNTEAFF.